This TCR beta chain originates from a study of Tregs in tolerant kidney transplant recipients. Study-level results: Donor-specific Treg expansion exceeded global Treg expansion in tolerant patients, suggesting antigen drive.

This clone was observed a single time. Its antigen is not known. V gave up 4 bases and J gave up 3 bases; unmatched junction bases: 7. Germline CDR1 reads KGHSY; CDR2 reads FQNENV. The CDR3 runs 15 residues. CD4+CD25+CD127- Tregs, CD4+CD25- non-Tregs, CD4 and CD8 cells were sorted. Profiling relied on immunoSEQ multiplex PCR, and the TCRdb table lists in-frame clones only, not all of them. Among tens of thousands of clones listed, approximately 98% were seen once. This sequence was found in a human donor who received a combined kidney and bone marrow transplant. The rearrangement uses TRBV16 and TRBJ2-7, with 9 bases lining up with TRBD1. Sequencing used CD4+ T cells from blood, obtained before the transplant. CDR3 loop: CASSRLLGQGYEQYF. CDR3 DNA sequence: TGTGCCAGCAGCCGTCTCCTGGGACAGGGCTACGAGCAGTACTTC.